These 14 T cell receptor beta chains were all obtained from the same sample, sequenced in a study of T cells in Graves' hyperthyroidism and ophthalmopathy. Regions amplified from RNA transcripts were the TCR beta CDR3 regions. An initial round of RT-PCR targeting the TCR CDR3 relied on the HTBI primer set. TCRdb reanalysed the multiplex PCR reads using MiXCR and keeps one entry per CDR3 protein. The table shows fewer than 850,000 distinct CDR3 sequences, with 17% occurring only once. The sequencing sample was made of blood. The receptors derive from a man aged 45 to 65 with Graves' hyperthyroidism.

The rearrangement uses TRBV25-1 and TRBJ1-1; TRBD1 matches at 8 bases. Germline assignment: CDR1 MGHDK and CDR2 SYGVNS. CDR3 length: 17 amino acids. V dropped 6 bases and J dropped 4; count of bases not matched to a gene: 16. CDR3 region: CASRETGVAAGVTEAFF. CDR3 in DNA: TGTGCCAGCAGGGAGACAGGGGTCGCTGCCGGGGTCACTGAAGCTTTCTTT.

CDR3 coding DNA: TGCGCCAGCAGCCAAGGGGTAGCTAGCGGGAAAAACATTCAGTACTTC. It translates to CASSQGVASGKNIQYF. This chain links TRBV4-1 with TRBJ2-4; 8 positions match TRBD2. Germline CDR1 reads MGHRA; CDR2 reads YSYEKL. J lost 4 bases, V lost 1 base, and 6 bases had no gene match. The CDR3 runs 16 residues.

The chain employs TRBV28 and TRBJ1-1; TRBD1 is a possible D gene (5 bases). CDR1 and CDR2 (germline): MDHEN, SYDVKM. Trimming removed 2 bases from V and 5 bases from J, with 12 bases in between. The CDR3 extends over 14 amino acids. CDR3 nucleotide sequence: TGTGCCAGCAGTTTAATATCTCAGGGAACTGAAGCTTTCTTT. It is translated as CASSLISQGTEAFF.

This clonotype was picked up a small number of times. The chain couples TRBV29-1 to TRBJ2-1, with 7 nucleotides matching TRBD2. This CDR3 region has 15 residues. The V gene end was trimmed by 6 bases and the J gene end by 1 base; junction bases not matched to a gene: 9. CDR1 is SQVTM, CDR2 ANQGSEA, per germline. The DNA for the CDR3 is TGCAGCGTAAAGGGGAGCGGGACTTCCTACAATGAGCAGTTCTTC. Protein product: CSVKGSGTSYNEQFF.

This clonotype was seen only a few times. The rearrangement joins TRBV20-1 to TRBJ1-2, with 7 bases lining up with TRBD1. Germline V lookup: CDR1 DFQATT, CDR2 SNEGSKA (reference sequence). The CDR3 runs 12 residues. The junction had 2 bases not matched to a gene; V was cut back by 5 bases and J by 2 bases. CDR3 loop: CSAPGGNYGYTF. As DNA, the CDR3 is TGCAGTGCTCCAGGGGGAAACTATGGCTACACCTTC.

V gene TRBV20-1 combines with J gene TRBJ1-1; D ambiguous. V shed 6 bases and J shed 0 bases, with 11 bases lying between them. CDR3 length equals 13 residues. CDR1 is DFQATT, CDR2 SNEGSKA, per germline (reference sequence). For the CDR3, the DNA is TGCAGTGCAGCGTGGGAAATGAACACTGAAGCTTTCTTT. Protein sequence: CSAAWEMNTEAFF.

This chain uses TRBV30 with TRBJ1-5; 12 bases align to TRBD1. Germline V gives CDR1 GTSNPN, CDR2 SVGIG (reference sequence). The CDR3 runs to 16 residues. V trimming: 2 bases; J trimming: 8 bases; junction bases outside the gene matches: 10. The CDR3 here is CAWSIPGQGALEPQHF. In nucleotides, the CDR3 is TGTGCCTGGAGTATCCCGGGACAGGGGGCCCTTGAGCCCCAGCATTTT.

The chain recombines TRBV4-1 with TRBJ1-5; D remains ambiguous. The CDR3 length is 15 residues. The germline V gene encodes CDR1 MGHRA and CDR2 YSYEKL. V was shortened by 4 bases and J by 7 bases, with 17 bases between the two germline ends. CDR3 bases: TGCGCCAGCAGCCCCCGGCCCCTCTCCGAACAGCCCCAGCATTTT. Its protein is CASSPRPLSEQPQHF.

This rearrangement joins TRBV6-1 to TRBJ2-7; D ambiguous. Germline V gene sequence: CDR1 MNHNS, CDR2 SASEGT. V was clipped by 5 bases and J by 6 bases, with 17 bases between them. This CDR3 spans 14 amino acids. This CDR3 reads CASSSPGRSVEQYF. CDR3 sequence (DNA): TGTGCCAGCAGTTCCCCAGGCAGGTCCGTCGAGCAGTACTTC.

The table lists this clonotype with a few counts. The chain uses TRBV7-9 and TRBJ2-1; 8 bases match TRBD1. Unmatched junction bases numbered 7, after V lost 3 bases and J lost 12 bases. In germline, CDR1 is SEHNR, CDR2 FQNEAQ (reference sequence). This CDR3 spans 13 amino acids. The CDR3 loop is CASSFDRGHGQFF. The CDR3 DNA is TGTGCCAGCAGCTTCGACAGGGGCCATGGGCAGTTCTTC.

In its sample, this clonotype was seen a few times. This chain joins TRBV5-1 and TRBJ2-6, with D possibly matching TRBD2 (6 bases). V was shortened by 1 base and J by 4 bases, with 15 bases between the two germline ends. The CDR3 consists of 17 residues. Germline V gives CDR1 SGHRS, CDR2 YFSETQ. CDR3 sequence: CASSLWGLRPGANVLTF. CDR3 DNA: TGCGCCAGCAGCTTGTGGGGACTCCGGCCCGGGGCCAACGTCCTGACTTTC.

The J gene is TRBJ1-6, the V gene TRBV7-6, with TRBD1 as a possible D gene (6 bases). Germline CDR1 and CDR2: SGHVS and FNYEAQ. This CDR3 contains 13 residues. V was cut by 5 bases and J by 8 bases, with 10 bases left in between. The DNA for the CDR3 is TGTGCCAGCAGCATGACAGGAGATTCACCCCTCCACTTT. This encodes CASSMTGDSPLHF.

The chain is built from TRBV20-1 and TRBJ2-7; 10 bases are a match to TRBD2. Germline V gene data show CDR1 as DFQATT and CDR2 as SNEGSKA (reference sequence). Trimming took 2 bases from V and 2 from J; bases not matched to a gene: 9. The CDR3 totals 16 residues. DNA of the CDR3: TGCAGTGCTAGAAGGGCTAGCGGGAGTTTGACCTACGAGCAGTACTTC. It codes for CSARRASGSLTYEQYF.

This clonotype has at least ten counts. The chain combines TRBV7-9 with TRBJ2-7, with a weak D call TRBD2 (5 bases). This CDR3 is built from 16 residues. CDR1 is SEHNR, CDR2 FQNEAQ, per germline (reference sequence). Trimming cost V 1 base and J 6 bases, with 19 bases left between them. CDR3 sequence reads: CASSLGPDERAPEQYF. In nucleotides, the CDR3 is TGTGCCAGCAGCTTAGGGCCGGATGAGAGGGCCCCCGAGCAGTACTTC.